This is a list of T cell receptor beta chains from one sample in a study of human T cells and chemical hapten exposure. TCRdb reprocessed the RACE reads with MiXCR, giving one entry per CDR3 protein. The sample carries tens of thousands of distinct CDR3 sequences, more than 9% recorded once. The material sequenced was whole blood, taken in connection with sensitization to the hapten diphenylcyclopropenone (DPC). The receptors originated from a woman in her twenties or thirties with alopecia areata. Some clones in this sample may be carry-over from other donors' samples. The CDR3 runs from the conserved cysteine through the conserved F or W. D genes are given only for firm matches. Size is stated for part of the rows, as once, few or many counts, or as a class when the clone is expanded.

>TRBJ2-5|TRBV5-6|many|.
TGTGCCAGCAGCTTGGAACAGGGCATAGGGACCCAGTACTTC
CASSLEQGIGTQYF
>TRBJ1-5|TRBV7-2|many|.
TGTGCCAGCAGCCGGGACCACAATAGCAATCAGCCCCAGCATTTT
CASSRDHNSNQPQHF
>TRBJ1-2|TRBV7-9|.|TRBD1
TGTGCCAGCAGCTTAGAGGGGACAGACTCTAAGGGCTACACCTTC
CASSLEGTDSKGYTF
>TRBJ2-2|TRBV7-8|.|TRBD1
TGTGCCAGCAGCTCAAAGACAGGGGTAGCCGGGGAGCTGTTTTTT
CASSSKTGVAGELFF
>TRBJ1-6|TRBV11-2|many|.
TGTGCCAGCAGCTTGGGGCAGAAGAATTCACCCCTCCACTTT
CASSLGQKNSPLHF
>TRBJ2-5|TRBV20-1|.|.
TGCAGTGCTAGTTTAAAGAGACAAAGGGAGACCCAGTACTTC
CSASLKRQRETQYF
>TRBJ2-4|TRBV12-2|many|.
TGTGCAAGTCGCTTAGGGACTAGCGGGGGGGCCAAAAACATTCAGTACTTC
CASRLGTSGGAKNIQYF
>TRBJ2-3|TRBV6-1|few|TRBD2
TGTGCCAGCAGCGTACTAGCGGGGGGGCGTGTCGAGACAGATACGCAGTATTTT
CASSVLAGGRVETDTQYF
>TRBJ1-2|TRBV28|.|.
TGTGCCAGCTGGAGGGAAGGGTGGAACTATGGCTACACCTTC
CASWREGWNYGYTF
>TRBJ1-1|TRBV29-1|.|.
TGCAGCGTTGTCCTTGAAGTAACTGAAGCTTTCTTT
CSVVLEVTEAFF
>TRBJ2-2|TRBV14|many|TRBD1
TGTGCCAGCAGCGGCTTGAGACAGGGTAACACCGGGGAGCTGTTTTTT
CASSGLRQGNTGELFF
>TRBJ2-7|TRBV12-3/TRBV12-4|.|.
TGTGCCAGCAGTTTGCTCGTCGGACACGAGCAGTACTTC
CASSLLVGHEQYF
>TRBJ1-2|TRBV27|few|.
TGTGCCAGCGGGGGAGGGGCGCTTGGCTACACCTTC
CASGGGALGYTF
>TRBJ2-7|TRBV7-2|few|TRBD1
TGTGCCAGCAGCTTAAGACAGGGCAGATCCTACGAGCAGTACTTC
CASSLRQGRSYEQYF
>TRBJ1-1|TRBV18|.|.
TGTGCCAGCTCACCATCGGGGACCGGCACTGAAGCTTTCTTT
CASSPSGTGTEAFF
>TRBJ2-3|TRBV20-1|few|.
TGCAGTGCCCCCGGGGCCACAGATACGCAGTATTTT
CSAPGATDTQYF
>TRBJ1-4|TRBV6-1|few|.
TGTGCCAGCAGTGAAAATCTAAACCATAATGAAAAACTGTTTTTT
CASSENLNHNEKLFF
>TRBJ2-5|TRBV28|many|.
TGTGCCAGCAGCTACCCGGGAGCTCAGTACTTC
CASSYPGAQYF
>TRBJ2-2|TRBV2|.|.
TGTGCCAGCAGGGGGGGATTCAGTCCGAACACCGGGGAGCTGTTTTTT
CASRGGFSPNTGELFF
>TRBJ2-3|TRBV20-1|few|.
TGCAGTGCTAGTATAGGGTTGGGCACAGATACGCAGTATTTT
CSASIGLGTDTQYF
>TRBJ2-2|TRBV7-3|many|.
TGTGCCAGCAGCTTAATCCCAGGGGTAAACACCGGGGAGCTGTTTTTT
CASSLIPGVNTGELFF
>TRBJ1-2|TRBV7-2|few|.
TGTGCCAGCAGCTTAGACAGAAGTTACTATGGCTACACCTTC
CASSLDRSYYGYTF
>TRBJ1-3|TRBV2|many|.
TGTGCCAGCAGTGTACTGGGGCCAGGAAACACCATATATTTT
CASSVLGPGNTIYF
>TRBJ1-4|TRBV19|many|.
TGTGCCAGTAGTTCCCATACCGGGACCTATAATGAAAAACTGTTTTTT
CASSSHTGTYNEKLFF
>TRBJ2-1|TRBV29-1|few|.
TGCAGCGTTGTAGGGGTCTCCCACAATGAGCAGTTCTTC
CSVVGVSHNEQFF
>TRBJ2-2|TRBV3-1|few|.
TGTGCCAGCAGCCCGCGCCAGTTGGTGACCGGGGAGCTGTTTTTT
CASSPRQLVTGELFF
>TRBJ1-1|TRBV18|few|.
TGTGCCAGCTCACCAGAGACAGGCATGAACACTGAAGCTTTCTTT
CASSPETGMNTEAFF
>TRBJ1-6|TRBV20-1|few|.
TGCAGTGCCGCGCACCGCGTCCGTTCCTATAATTCACCCCTCCACTTT
CSAAHRVRSYNSPLHF
>TRBJ1-6|TRBV7-2|.|.
TGTGCCAGCAGCCCGCAAACCGGGACGGGTAATTCACCCCTCCACTTT
CASSPQTGTGNSPLHF